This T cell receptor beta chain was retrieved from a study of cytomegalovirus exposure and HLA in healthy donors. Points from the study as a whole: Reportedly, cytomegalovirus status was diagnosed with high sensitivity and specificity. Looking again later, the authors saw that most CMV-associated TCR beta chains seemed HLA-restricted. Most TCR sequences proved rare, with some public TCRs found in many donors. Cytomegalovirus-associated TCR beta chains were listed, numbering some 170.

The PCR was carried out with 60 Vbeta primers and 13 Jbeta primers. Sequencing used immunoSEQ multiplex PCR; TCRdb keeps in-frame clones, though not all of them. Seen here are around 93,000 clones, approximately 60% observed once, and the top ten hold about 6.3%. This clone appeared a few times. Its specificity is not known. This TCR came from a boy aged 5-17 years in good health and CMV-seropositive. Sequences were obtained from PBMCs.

CDR3 amino acids: CASSQDLGRETQYF. The CDR3 coding sequence is TGTGCCAGCAGCCAAGATTTGGGGCGGGAGACCCAGTACTTC. The chain links TRBV14 to TRBJ2-5; the D gene is possibly TRBD1 (5 bases). Deletions cut 0 bases from V and 5 bases from J, with 10 bases between. CDR3 length: 14 amino acids. The germline CDR1 and CDR2 sequences are SGHDN and FVKESK.